In its sample, the clone carrying this T cell receptor (beta chain) was seen a few times. What it binds is not known. This CDR3 comprises 15 residues. Germline CDR1 is MGHDK and CDR2 is SYGVNS. The V and J ends lost 6 bases and 6 bases respectively, with 20 bases between them. The data originate from a study of response to subunit inactivated influenza vaccine. General study points: Authors proposed each seasonal influenza vaccination draws in few new T cells.

TCRdb re-derived calls from the RT-PCR reads in MiXCR, one entry per CDR3 protein. This table holds around 300,000 distinct CDR3 sequences, 22% found once. The chain uses TRBV25-1 and TRBJ1-2, with a tentative D call TRBD1 (6 bases). The clonotype was recovered from a man aged 50 to 69 who received an inactivated influenza vaccine. Material: PBMCs from blood, obtained approximately 20 months after vaccination. The CDR3 bases are TGTGCCAGCAGGGGCCTAGCGTGGGGGGCGAATGGCTACACCTTC. Its translation: CASRGLAWGANGYTF.